One and the same sample provided the 22 T cell receptor beta chains below, sequenced in a study of blood T cell repertoires in COVID-19. Only in-frame clones appear in the TCRdb table, and some are missing; sequencing was by immunoSEQ multiplex PCR. The sample shows about 200,000 clones, around 86% of them seen only once. The sequencing sample was made of peripheral blood. The receptors here all came from a man aged 55 to 70 who had recovered from COVID-19.

This clone has more than one count but fewer than ten. The chain's CDR3 is CASSSRFGGPYNEQFF. DNA for the CDR3: TGTGCCAGCAGCAGTCGTTTCGGGGGACCCTACAATGAGCAGTTCTTC. The rearrangement uses TRBV11-2 and TRBJ2-1, with a tentative D call TRBD2 (6 bases). Trimming left V 5 bases short and J 2 bases short, with 16 bases between. This CDR3 has 16 residues. Germline V CDR1 and CDR2: SGHAT, FQNNGV.

The rearrangement joins TRBV9 to TRBJ2-1; 15 bases fit TRBD2. CDR1 is SGDLS and CDR2 is YYNGEE in the germline V gene. After removal of 3 bases from V and 9 bases from J, the junction contained 7 bases not matched to a gene. The CDR3 has 16 amino acids. This chain's CDR3 is CASSGRTSGRAGEQFF. The CDR3 region has the DNA TGTGCCAGCAGCGGCCGGACTAGCGGGAGGGCCGGTGAGCAGTTCTTC. Together with reference TRBV9 and TRBJ2-1, the CDR3 gives the full variable domain: DSGVTQTPKHLITATGQRVTLRCSPRSGDLSVYWYQQSLDQGLQFLIQYYNGEERAKGNILERFSAQQFPDLHSELNLSSLELGDSALYFCASSGRTSGRAGEQFFGPGTRLTVL.

The chain uses TRBV6-5 and TRBJ2-2; 11 nucleotides align to TRBD1. With V trimmed by 10 bases and J by 4 bases, 5 bases remained unmatched. The CDR3 has 14 residues. Germline V gives CDR1 MNHEY, CDR2 SVGAGI. The CDR3 loop reads CAIAGTGGTGELFF. CDR3 nucleotide sequence: TGTGCCATCGCCGGGACAGGGGGCACCGGGGAGCTGTTTTTT.

A word on this clone: Additional DNA sequences in this sample encode the identical CDR3. The CDR3 DNA reads TGTGCCAGTAGGACAGGGGGAACCGGGGAGCTGTTTTTT. Protein sequence: CASRTGGTGELFF. The rearrangement joins TRBV19 to TRBJ2-2, with 9 bases identical to TRBD1. V lost 6 bases to trimming and J lost 5 bases; unmatched junction nucleotides: 1. This CDR3 is built from 13 residues. Germline values: CDR1 LNHDA, CDR2 SQIVND (reference sequence).

The V gene is TRBV11-2, the J gene TRBJ2-1; 7 nucleotides agree with TRBD2. Germline trimming cut 5 bases from V and 7 bases from J; bases unmatched to any gene: 8. Germline V gene data show CDR1 as SGHAT and CDR2 as FQNNGV. The CDR3 consists of 14 residues. CDR3 DNA: TGTGCCAGCAGCACCAGCGGGGAGAGGAATGAGCAGTTCTTC. It yields the protein CASSTSGERNEQFF.

The chain uses TRBV19 and TRBJ1-2; TRBD1 aligns across 9 bases. The trim removed 3 bases at V and 7 bases at J, leaving 9 bases unmatched. This CDR3 is 15 amino acids long. Germline V gene lookup returns CDR1 LNHDA and CDR2 SQIVND (reference sequence). The CDR3 DNA is TGTGCCAGTAGTATCGCCGGGACAGGGACTGGTGGCTACACCTTC. This gives the protein CASSIAGTGTGGYTF.

The chain carries TRBV3-1 (or the pseudogene TRBV3-2) and TRBJ2-7; possibly TRBD1 for D (6 bases). Germline-derived CDR1 and CDR2 are LGHDT and YNNKEL (reference sequence). The CDR3 is made up of 15 amino acids. V was trimmed by 2 bases and J by 3 bases, leaving 14 bases between them. The CDR3 nucleotides are TGTGCCAGCAGCCAAAGGGACAATATAATCTACGAGCAGTACTTC. Residues: CASSQRDNIIYEQYF.

This chain joins TRBV11-1 and TRBJ1-2; D call uncertain. The CDR3 contains 14 residues. The germline V gene encodes CDR1 SGHAT and CDR2 FQDESV (reference sequence). V shed 5 bases and J shed 1 base, with 11 bases lying between them. CDR3 protein: CASSDNRVNYGYTF. The CDR3 DNA follows: TGTGCCAGCAGCGACAACAGAGTTAACTATGGCTACACCTTC.

This chain joins TRBV11-3 and TRBJ2-1, with 10 bases matching TRBD2. Germline values: CDR1 SGHNT, CDR2 YENEEA. Trimming cost V 5 bases and J 10 bases; bases outside gene matches: 8. This CDR3 has 14 residues. The CDR3 region has the DNA TGTGCCAGCAGCGCTAGCGGGGGCCCCAGGGAGCAGTTCTTC. Translating gives CASSASGGPREQFF.

The genes are TRBV3-1 (or the pseudogene TRBV3-2) and TRBJ2-3, with D perhaps matching TRBD2 (6 bases). Germline loops: CDR1 LGHDT, CDR2 YNNKEL (reference sequence). CDR3 length: 14 amino acids. The V gene lost 4 bases and the J gene lost 2 bases, with 10 bases spanning the gap. The CDR3 DNA reads TGTGCCAGCAGCCGCCGGACTAACACAGATACGCAGTATTTT. It yields the protein CASSRRTNTDTQYF.

The chain uses TRBV18 and TRBJ2-5; D remains unclear. Trimming took off 0 bases at V and 5 bases at J, with 10 bases between the two ends. There are 14 residues in the CDR3. The germline CDR1 and CDR2 sequences are KGHSH and LQKENI. Here the CDR3 reads CASSPPSVRETQYF. CDR3 coding DNA: TGTGCCAGCTCACCACCGTCAGTGCGGGAGACCCAGTACTTC. Combining the CDR3 with reference TRBV18 and TRBJ2-5 gives the whole variable domain NAGVMQNPRHLVRRRGQEARLRCSPMKGHSHVYWYRQLPEEGLKFMVYLQKENIIDESGMPKERFSAEFPKEGPSILRIQQVVRGDSAAYFCASSPPSVRETQYFGPGTRLLVL.

This rearrangement joins TRBV27 to TRBJ1-2, with TRBD1 matching over 9 bases. The CDR3 has 14 residues. CDR1 MNHEY and CDR2 SMNVEV come from the germline V gene (reference sequence). With V trimmed by 4 bases and J by 5 bases, 5 bases remained unmatched. CDR3 sequence reads: CASSSRDRDYGYTF. The CDR3 nucleotides are TGTGCCAGCAGTTCCCGGGACAGGGATTATGGCTACACCTTC.

This chain links TRBV28 with TRBJ2-2; D call uncertain. The CDR3 is made up of 13 amino acids. Trimming removed 6 bases from V and 9 bases from J, with 14 bases in between. CDR1 is MDHEN, CDR2 SYDVKM, per germline. The CDR3 DNA is TGTGCCAGCAGGTTAACCAACAGCCGGGAGCTGTTTTTT. This translates into CASRLTNSRELFF.

V and J are TRBV11-2 and TRBJ2-2; 7 bases agree with TRBD2. J was trimmed by 8 bases and V by 5 bases; bases with no gene match: 8. This CDR3 region has 14 residues. Germline V gene lookup returns CDR1 SGHAT and CDR2 FQNNGV. The CDR3 is CASSPWTSSGELFF. The CDR3 DNA follows: TGTGCCAGCAGCCCTTGGACTAGTAGTGGGGAGCTGTTTTTT.

The chain links TRBV7-3 to TRBJ2-3, with D perhaps TRBD1 (7 bases). The CDR3 totals 15 residues. V was trimmed by 5 bases and J by 1 base, leaving 13 bases between them. Germline V gene sequence: CDR1 SGHTA, CDR2 FQGTGA. The CDR3 coding sequence is TGTGCCAGCAGCCGAACAGGGGAGGGCACAGATACGCAGTATTTT. As protein: CASSRTGEGTDTQYF.

The CDR3 protein is CASSQDIYYTEAFF. The CDR3 coding sequence is TGTGCCAGCAGTCAGGACATTTATTACACTGAAGCTTTCTTT. The chain joins TRBV28 to TRBJ1-1; TRBD1 is a possible D gene (5 bases). Germline V lookup: CDR1 MDHEN, CDR2 SYDVKM. The V end was cut by 5 bases, the J end by 3 bases, with 13 bases between. The length of the CDR3 is 14 residues.

The J gene is TRBJ2-5, the V gene TRBV29-1, with D uncertain. The CDR3 is 14 amino acids. Trimming pared 0 bases from V and 4 bases from J, leaving 12 bases between. Germline CDR1 is SQVTM and CDR2 is ANQGSEA. The CDR3 loop is CSVEDYSVGETQYF. The CDR3 region has the DNA TGCAGCGTTGAAGACTACAGTGTTGGAGAGACCCAGTACTTC.

V is TRBV6-5 and J is TRBJ2-2; no clear D. The V gene's germline CDR1 is MNHEY and CDR2 SVGAGI. CDR3 size: 13 residues. Trimming removed 8 bases from V and 7 bases from J, with 14 bases in between. The CDR3 DNA follows: TGTGCCAGCTGCCGTACGGTCTTCGGGGAGCTGTTTTTT. It encodes CASCRTVFGELFF.

The chain carries TRBV27 and TRBJ1-2; TRBD1 agrees at 8 bases. The CDR3 extends over 13 amino acids. From germline, CDR1 is MNHEY and CDR2 SMNVEV (reference sequence). After removal of 5 bases from V and 3 bases from J, the junction contained 2 bases not matched to a gene. The CDR3 sequence is CASSRQGYYGYTF. The CDR3 DNA sequence: TGTGCCAGCAGTCGACAGGGGTACTATGGCTACACCTTC.

The chain has TRBV5-5 and TRBJ2-1, with TRBD2 matching over 8 bases. Germline CDR1 and CDR2: SGHKS and YYEKEE (reference sequence). J gave up 4 bases and V 6 bases, and 9 bases lay outside the gene matches. The CDR3 runs 15 residues. CDR3 amino acids: CASNLGLAGYNEQFF. CDR3 sequence (DNA): TGTGCCAGCAACCTGGGGCTAGCGGGTTACAATGAGCAGTTCTTC.

The V call is TRBV9, the J call TRBJ2-3; D perhaps matches TRBD1 (5 bases). CDR1 is SGDLS and CDR2 is YYNGEE in the germline V gene. V was clipped by 2 bases and J by 0 bases, with 13 bases between them. CDR3 length: 16 residues. The CDR3: CASSVRVTASTDTQYF. The CDR3, as DNA: TGTGCCAGCAGCGTCAGGGTAACGGCCAGCACAGATACGCAGTATTTT.

The V call is TRBV5-3, the J call TRBJ1-6, with 12 bases aligning to TRBD1. TRBV5-3 belongs to the ORF category, with a function that is uncertain. V gave up 2 bases and J gave up 10 bases; unmatched junction bases: 10. CDR3 size: 17 residues. CDR3 loop: CARSFPGQGAYGSPLHF. The CDR3, as DNA: TGTGCCAGAAGCTTCCCGGGACAGGGGGCGTATGGGTCACCCCTCCACTTT.